These 29 T cell receptor beta chains originate from one sample sequenced in a study of shared clonotypes between healthy human individuals. Measured with immunoSEQ multiplex PCR; TCRdb has only the in-frame clones, and not every one. The sample holds a few hundred thousand clones, less than 85% seen once. Sequences were obtained from memory CD4+ T cells sorted from blood. The subset was: CD45RA-negative fraction. These receptors originate from a man aged 25-45 years in good health.

The chain uses TRBV21-1 and TRBJ2-7; the listed D gene, TRBD1, was not tested against the DNA. TRBV21-1 has pseudogene status. This CDR3 spans 13 amino acids. The CDR3 sequence is CASGVRALYEQYF. The CDR3 nucleotides are TGTGCCAGCGGGGTCAGGGCCCTCTACGAGCAGTACTTC.

This rearrangement joins TRBV29-1 to TRBJ2-1; 12 bases align to TRBD2. In germline, CDR1 is SQVTM, CDR2 ANQGSEA. The CDR3 is 15 residues long. V shed 1 base and J 7 bases; nucleotides not matched to a gene: 5. CDR3 region: CSVEVGTSGWNEQFF. For the CDR3, the DNA is TGCAGCGTTGAAGTTGGGACTAGCGGGTGGAATGAGCAGTTCTTC.

The V gene is TRBV6-6, the J gene TRBJ2-7; weak D call: TRBD1 (6 bases). The CDR3 loop spans 12 amino acids. Germline V gene lookup returns CDR1 MNHNY and CDR2 SVGAGI (reference sequence). With 4 bases removed from V and 5 bases from J, the gap between germline ends came to 9 bases. CDR3 loop: CASSSQGHEQYF. CDR3 DNA sequence: TGTGCCAGCAGTTCACAGGGCCACGAGCAGTACTTC.

The CDR3 DNA reads as TGTGCCAGTAGGGGGGGACCGTCGAACACTGAAGCTTTCTTT. Its protein product is CASRGGPSNTEAFF. V gene TRBV19 combines with J gene TRBJ1-1, with a tentative D call TRBD1 (5 bases). The CDR3 is 14 residues long. V was clipped by 6 bases and J by 1 base, with 12 bases between them. Looked up from germline, CDR1 is LNHDA and CDR2 is SQIVND (reference sequence).

This chain connects TRBV4-3 to TRBJ1-5; D gene unclear. This CDR3 comprises 13 residues. The germline CDR1 and CDR2 sequences are LGHNA and YSLEER. Trimming took 8 bases from V and 2 from J, leaving 10 bases between them. CDR3: CASSKAGNQPQHF. As DNA, the CDR3 is TGCGCCAGCTCAAAGGCCGGCAATCAGCCCCAGCATTTT.

This chain links TRBV19 with TRBJ2-2; the D is unclear. This CDR3 comprises 15 residues. Trimming took off 3 bases at V and 7 bases at J, with 15 bases between the two ends. Germline V gene data show CDR1 as LNHDA and CDR2 as SQIVND (reference sequence). CDR3 bases: TGTGCCAGTAGTATCCTGATCCCATTGGGCGGGGAGCTGTTTTTT. The encoded protein is CASSILIPLGGELFF.

J is TRBJ2-5 and V is TRBV7-6, with 7 bases that match TRBD1. From germline, CDR1 is SGHVS and CDR2 FNYEAQ. After removal of 5 bases from V and 2 bases from J, the junction contained 5 bases not matched to a gene. The CDR3 has 14 amino acids. The CDR3 DNA is TGTGCCAGCAGCCGCACCAGGGGGCAAGAGACCCAGTACTTC. Residues: CASSRTRGQETQYF.

This sequence joins TRBV6-5 and TRBJ1-1; a possible D gene is TRBD1 (6 bases). Trimming cost V 6 bases and J 6 bases, with 14 bases left between them. The CDR3 has 13 residues. Looked up from germline, CDR1 is MNHEY and CDR2 is SVGAGI. Here the CDR3 reads CASSPYAGAEAFF. CDR3 coding DNA: TGTGCCAGCAGCCCCTATGCAGGGGCTGAAGCTTTCTTT.

The chain couples TRBV7-8 to TRBJ2-3; 9 bases line up with TRBD1. This CDR3 region has 15 residues. V dropped 6 bases and J dropped 0; count of bases not matched to a gene: 4. Germline values: CDR1 SGHVS, CDR2 FQNEAQ. In nucleotides, the CDR3 is TGTGCCAGCAGTCCCGGACAGGGGAGCACAGATACGCAGTATTTT. Protein sequence: CASSPGQGSTDTQYF.

V is TRBV7-2 and J is TRBJ2-7, with D perhaps matching TRBD1 or TRBD2 (5 bases each). V lost 4 bases and J lost 4, with 14 bases in between. CDR1 is SGHTA and CDR2 is FQGNSA in the germline V gene. CDR3 length equals 14 residues. CDR3 amino acids: CASSSDWDRYEQYF. CDR3 in DNA: TGTGCCAGCAGCTCCGACTGGGACCGTTACGAGCAGTACTTC.

The CDR3 reads CASCYSDRAGNTIYF. DNA of the CDR3: TGTGCCAGCTGCTATTCGGACAGGGCGGGAAACACCATATATTTT. The chain uses TRBV28 and TRBJ1-3; the match to TRBD1 covers 8 bases. Germline V CDR1 and CDR2: MDHEN, SYDVKM. Unmatched junction bases numbered 10, after V lost 8 bases and J lost 4 bases. The CDR3 consists of 15 residues.

The gene calls are TRBV28 and TRBJ2-1, with D perhaps TRBD1 or TRBD2 (5 bases each). The germline V gene has CDR1 MDHEN and CDR2 SYDVKM. V lost 6 bases, J lost 8 bases, and 29 bases lay in between. This CDR3 is 18 amino acids long. The CDR3 DNA reads TGTGCCAGCAGCGCGACCGGGTGGGGACGGATAACTCGGTATGAGCAGTTCTTC. This sequence encodes CASSATGWGRITRYEQFF.

The chain has TRBV27 and TRBJ2-5, with D tentatively TRBD1 or TRBD2 (5 bases each). The CDR3 covers 15 residues. Germline lookup yields CDR1 MNHEY and CDR2 SMNVEV (reference sequence). V dropped 6 bases and J dropped 2 bases, with 16 bases sitting between them. CDR3 region: CASSPGTGQQETQYF. Written as DNA, the CDR3 is TGTGCCAGCAGCCCCGGGACCGGACAACAAGAGACCCAGTACTTC.

V usage is TRBV11-2 and J usage is TRBJ1-4, with a weak D call TRBD1 (5 bases). The CDR3 covers 16 residues. Germline-derived CDR1 and CDR2 are SGHAT and FQNNGV. The V end was cut by 1 base, the J end by 7 bases, with 16 bases between. The CDR3 protein is CASSLVIGGMGEKLFF. The CDR3 DNA reads as TGTGCCAGCAGCTTAGTAATCGGGGGGATGGGTGAAAAACTGTTTTTT.

The chain couples TRBV2 to TRBJ2-7, with 9 bases that match TRBD1. Germline V gene sequence: CDR1 SNHLY, CDR2 FYNNEI. This CDR3 is built from 13 residues. Trimming removed 10 bases from V and 4 bases from J; junction bases left unmatched: 8. The CDR3 bases are TGTGCCAACAACAGGGGGCCGGATTACGAGCAGTACTTC. As protein: CANNRGPDYEQYF.

CDR3 in DNA: TGTGCCAGCTCACCGCCCGGAAGGACTGAAGCTTTCTTT. It codes for CASSPPGRTEAFF. The V gene is TRBV18, the J gene TRBJ1-1; D not certain. The CDR3 is 13 residues long. Trimming cost V 3 bases and J 5 bases, with 10 bases left between them. CDR1 and CDR2 (germline): KGHSH, LQKENI.

This clone was seen at least ten times. The chain has TRBV5-1 and TRBJ1-1, with D possibly matching TRBD1 (5 bases). Between the trimmed V and J ends, which lost 7 bases and 6 bases, there was a span of 19 bases. The CDR3 is made up of 14 amino acids. The germline gives CDR1 SGHRS, CDR2 YFSETQ. The CDR3 sequence: CASQTDPGLPEAFF. The CDR3 region has the DNA TGCGCCAGCCAAACCGACCCAGGGTTGCCTGAAGCTTTCTTT.

The table lists this clone with a count of one. The rearrangement links TRBV4-2 to TRBJ2-3, with TRBD2 matching over 8 bases. Germline CDR1 reads LGHNA; CDR2 reads YNFKEQ. V gave up 4 bases and J gave up 4 bases; unmatched junction bases: 7. The length of the CDR3 is 15 residues. CDR3 sequence reads: CASSRQSGSADTQYF. The DNA of the CDR3 is TGTGCCAGCAGCCGCCAGAGCGGGAGTGCAGATACGCAGTATTTT.

The V call is TRBV11-2, the J call TRBJ2-1, with D possibly being TRBD1 (7 bases). The CDR3 runs 15 residues. Germline V gene data show CDR1 as SGHAT and CDR2 as FQNNGV. Trimming removed 6 bases at V and 9 bases at J, with 21 bases between. This CDR3 reads CASRRTGDSFGEQFF. Here the CDR3 DNA reads TGTGCCAGCAGACGTACAGGGGACTCGTTCGGTGAGCAGTTCTTC.

This clone occurred once. The CDR3 nucleotides are TGTGCCAGCAGCTTAGAACAACAGATACCCGGCGAGCAGTACTTC. It yields the protein CASSLEQQIPGEQYF. The chain recombines TRBV7-8 with TRBJ2-7; D is undetermined. The CDR3 has 15 residues. In germline, CDR1 is SGHVS, CDR2 FQNEAQ. Between the trimmed V and J ends, which lost 1 base and 6 bases, there was a span of 16 bases.

The sample holds one count of this clone. The chain has TRBV29-1 and TRBJ2-7, with TRBD1 identical over 9 bases. Trimming cost V 7 bases and J 0 bases; bases outside gene matches: 4. Germline loops: CDR1 SQVTM, CDR2 ANQGSEA. This CDR3 spans 13 amino acids. CDR3 DNA: TGCAGCGGGGGACAGGGAATCTCCTACGAGCAGTACTTC. It encodes CSGGQGISYEQYF.

V and J are TRBV7-7 and TRBJ1-1, with D perhaps matching TRBD1 (5 bases). The CDR3 has 14 residues. The V gene lost 5 bases and the J gene lost 4 bases, with 14 bases spanning the gap. Germline CDR1 SSHAT, CDR2 FNYEAQ (reference sequence). The CDR3 is CASSPSAGGTEAFF. DNA of the CDR3: TGTGCCAGCAGCCCCAGCGCGGGGGGCACTGAAGCTTTCTTT.

This sequence joins TRBV4-3 and TRBJ2-2; D possibly uses TRBD1 or TRBD2 (6 bases each). Germline CDR1 and CDR2: LGHNA and YSLEER. The CDR3 covers 17 residues. Trimming stripped 0 bases from V and 7 bases from J, with 18 bases between. The CDR3 coding sequence is TGCGCCAGCAGCCAAGAAGTGGGGGGCGCGTTTGGCGGGGAGCTGTTTTTT. It encodes CASSQEVGGAFGGELFF.

The gene calls are TRBV7-2 and TRBJ2-1, with 9 nucleotides matching TRBD1. Germline V lookup: CDR1 SGHTA, CDR2 FQGNSA. V gave up 5 bases and J gave up 2 bases; unmatched junction bases: 1. CDR3 length: 14 amino acids. The CDR3 reads CASSRDRAYNEQFF. The CDR3 DNA reads TGTGCCAGCAGCCGGGACAGGGCCTACAATGAGCAGTTCTTC. Using reference TRBV7-2 and TRBJ2-1 for the parts outside the CDR3, the full variable domain is GAGVSQSPSNKVTEKGKDVELRCDPISGHTALYWYRQSLGQGLEFLIYFQGNSAPDKSGLPSDRFSAERTGGSVSTLTIQRTQQEDSAVYLCASSRDRAYNEQFFGPGTRLTVL.

This clone was counted ten times or more. J is TRBJ2-2 and V is TRBV5-1, with D possibly TRBD1 on 6 matching bases. This CDR3 is built from 17 residues. Trimming cost V 1 base and J 5 bases, with 18 bases left between them. The germline V gene has CDR1 SGHRS and CDR2 YFSETQ. The CDR3 nucleotides are TGCGCCAGCAGCTTGAATATCCTCGGGACAAAGACCGGGGAGCTGTTTTTT. Protein product: CASSLNILGTKTGELFF.

V usage is TRBV5-6 and J usage is TRBJ1-2; weak D call: TRBD1 (6 bases). Trimming pared 3 bases from V and 4 bases from J, leaving 16 bases between. Germline V gene sequence: CDR1 SGHDT, CDR2 YYEEEE. The CDR3 has 15 amino acids. The CDR3 sequence: CASSSVRQDGYGYTF. CDR3 nucleotide sequence: TGTGCCAGCAGCTCTGTCCGACAGGATGGCTATGGCTACACCTTC.

The rearrangement links TRBV5-4 to TRBJ2-3; no firm D call. V was cut by 4 bases and J by 2 bases, with 20 bases left in between. Germline V gene sequence: CDR1 SGHNT, CDR2 YYREEE (reference sequence). This CDR3 spans 17 amino acids. This CDR3 reads CASSRAEQNDPTDTQYF. The CDR3 coding sequence is TGTGCCAGCAGCCGGGCGGAGCAGAACGACCCCACAGATACGCAGTATTTT.

This sequence joins TRBV7-6 and TRBJ2-5, with TRBD2 as a possible D gene (5 bases). From germline, CDR1 is SGHVS and CDR2 FNYEAQ. The CDR3 sequence is 16 residues long. V shed 1 base and J shed 4 bases, with 16 bases lying between them. The DNA of the CDR3 is TGTGCCAGCAGCTTAGGGGTGTCTAGCTTCTCAGAGACCCAGTACTTC. It translates to CASSLGVSSFSETQYF.

The table lists this clone with a count of one. This chain links TRBV28 with TRBJ2-1, with 7 bases matching TRBD1. V shed 8 bases and J 7 bases; nucleotides not matched to a gene: 14. Germline V gives CDR1 MDHEN, CDR2 SYDVKM. This CDR3 has 15 residues. The CDR3 is CASAGGGGLSNEQFF. CDR3 nucleotide sequence: TGTGCCAGCGCAGGGGGTGGCGGTCTTAGTAATGAGCAGTTCTTC.